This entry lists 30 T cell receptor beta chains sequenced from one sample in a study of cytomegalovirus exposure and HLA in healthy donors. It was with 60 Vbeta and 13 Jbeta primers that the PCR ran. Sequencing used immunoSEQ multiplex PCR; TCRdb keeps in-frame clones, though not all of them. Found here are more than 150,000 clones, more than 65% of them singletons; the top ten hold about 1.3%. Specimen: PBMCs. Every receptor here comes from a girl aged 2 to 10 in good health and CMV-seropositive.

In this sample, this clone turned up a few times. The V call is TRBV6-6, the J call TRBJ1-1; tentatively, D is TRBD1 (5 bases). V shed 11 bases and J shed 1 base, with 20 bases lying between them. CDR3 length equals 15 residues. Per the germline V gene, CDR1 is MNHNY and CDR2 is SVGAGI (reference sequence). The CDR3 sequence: CAVTSAGGANTEAFF. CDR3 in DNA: TGTGCCGTCACCTCCGCGGGCGGGGCGAACACTGAAGCTTTCTTT.

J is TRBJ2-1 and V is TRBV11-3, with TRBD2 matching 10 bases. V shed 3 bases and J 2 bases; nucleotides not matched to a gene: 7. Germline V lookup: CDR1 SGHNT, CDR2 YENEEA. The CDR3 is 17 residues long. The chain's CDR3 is CASSFGRTSGAYNEQFF. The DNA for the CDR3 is TGTGCCAGCAGCTTTGGAAGGACTAGCGGAGCCTACAATGAGCAGTTCTTC.

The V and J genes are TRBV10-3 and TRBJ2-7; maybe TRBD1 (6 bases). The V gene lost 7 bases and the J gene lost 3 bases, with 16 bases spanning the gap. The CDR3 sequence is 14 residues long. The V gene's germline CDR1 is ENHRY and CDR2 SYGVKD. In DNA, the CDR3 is TGTGCCATCAAGGAGGCAGGGGAACACTACGAGCAGTACTTC. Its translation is CAIKEAGEHYEQYF.

The CDR3 region has the DNA TGTGCCAGCAGCTTAATCCAGGGGCTGAACACTGAAGCTTTCTTT. It is translated as CASSLIQGLNTEAFF. The chain employs TRBV7-2 and TRBJ1-1; possibly TRBD1 for D (6 bases). V gave up 2 bases and J gave up 0 bases, with 10 bases separating them. The CDR3 covers 15 residues. Looked up from germline, CDR1 is SGHTA and CDR2 is FQGNSA.

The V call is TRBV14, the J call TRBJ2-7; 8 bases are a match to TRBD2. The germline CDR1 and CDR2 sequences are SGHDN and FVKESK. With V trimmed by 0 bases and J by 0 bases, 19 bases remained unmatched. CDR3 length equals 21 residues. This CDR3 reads CASSQENSKTLTGGSSYEQYF. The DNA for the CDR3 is TGTGCCAGCAGCCAAGAAAATTCCAAAACACTTACGGGAGGGAGCTCCTACGAGCAGTACTTC.

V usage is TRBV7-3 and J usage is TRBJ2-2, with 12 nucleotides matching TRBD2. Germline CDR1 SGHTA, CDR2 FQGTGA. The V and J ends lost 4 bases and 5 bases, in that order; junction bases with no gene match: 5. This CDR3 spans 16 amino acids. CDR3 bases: TGTGCCAGCAGCTCTGGCGGACTAGCGGGAACCGGGGAGCTGTTTTTT. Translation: CASSSGGLAGTGELFF.

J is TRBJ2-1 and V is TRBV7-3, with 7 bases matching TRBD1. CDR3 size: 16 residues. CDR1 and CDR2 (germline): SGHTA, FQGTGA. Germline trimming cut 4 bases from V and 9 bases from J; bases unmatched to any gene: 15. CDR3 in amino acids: CASSSFSGTVISEQFF. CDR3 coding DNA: TGTGCCAGCAGCTCTTTCTCCGGGACAGTGATTAGTGAGCAGTTCTTC.

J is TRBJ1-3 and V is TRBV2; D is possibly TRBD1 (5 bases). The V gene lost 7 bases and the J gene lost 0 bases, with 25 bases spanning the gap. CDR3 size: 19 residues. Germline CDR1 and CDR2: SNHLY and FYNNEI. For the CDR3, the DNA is TGTGCCAGCAAGGGGCTCGGTACAGCCCAAAGGGACTCTGGAAACACCATATATTTT. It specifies CASKGLGTAQRDSGNTIYF.

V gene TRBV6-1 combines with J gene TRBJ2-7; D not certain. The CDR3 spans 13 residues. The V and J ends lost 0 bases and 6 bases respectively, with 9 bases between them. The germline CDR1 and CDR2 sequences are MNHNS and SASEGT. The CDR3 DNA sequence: TGTGCCAGCAGTGAAGCGCATGCGTGCGAGCAGTACTTC. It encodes CASSEAHACEQYF.

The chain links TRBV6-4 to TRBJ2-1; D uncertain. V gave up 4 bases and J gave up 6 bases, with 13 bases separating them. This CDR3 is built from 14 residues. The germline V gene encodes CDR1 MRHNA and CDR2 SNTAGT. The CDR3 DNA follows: TGTGCCAGCAGTGCAACAGCTACAAGCAATGAGCAGTTCTTC. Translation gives CASSATATSNEQFF.

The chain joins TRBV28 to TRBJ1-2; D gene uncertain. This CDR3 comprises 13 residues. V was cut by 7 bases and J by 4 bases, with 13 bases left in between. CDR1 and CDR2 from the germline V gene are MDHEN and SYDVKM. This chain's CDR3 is CASTLRESYGYTF. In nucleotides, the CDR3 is TGTGCCAGCACCTTGAGGGAATCCTATGGCTACACCTTC.

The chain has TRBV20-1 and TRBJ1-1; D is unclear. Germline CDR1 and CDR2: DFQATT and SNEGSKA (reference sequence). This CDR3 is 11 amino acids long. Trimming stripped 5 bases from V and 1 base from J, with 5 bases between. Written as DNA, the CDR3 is TGCAGTGCTGTAAAGAACACTGAAGCTTTCTTT. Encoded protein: CSAVKNTEAFF.

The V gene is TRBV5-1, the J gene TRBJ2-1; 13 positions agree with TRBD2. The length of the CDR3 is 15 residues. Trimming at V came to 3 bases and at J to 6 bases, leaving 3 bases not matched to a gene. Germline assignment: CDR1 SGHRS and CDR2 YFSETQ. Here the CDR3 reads CASSYGLAGANEQFF. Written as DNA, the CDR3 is TGCGCCAGCAGCTATGGACTAGCGGGAGCCAATGAGCAGTTCTTC.

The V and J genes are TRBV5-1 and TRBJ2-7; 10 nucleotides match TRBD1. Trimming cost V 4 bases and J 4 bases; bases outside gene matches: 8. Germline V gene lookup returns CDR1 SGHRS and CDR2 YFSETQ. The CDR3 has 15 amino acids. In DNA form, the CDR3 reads TGCGCCAGCAGCCAAAGACAGGGGGCCGGTTACGAGCAGTACTTC. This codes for CASSQRQGAGYEQYF.

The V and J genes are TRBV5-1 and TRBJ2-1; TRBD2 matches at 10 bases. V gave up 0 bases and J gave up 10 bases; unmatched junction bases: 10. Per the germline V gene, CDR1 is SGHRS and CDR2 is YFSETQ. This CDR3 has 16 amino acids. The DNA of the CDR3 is TGCGCCAGCAGCTTGGAGGGTTGGGTAGCGGGGGGCGAGCAGTTCTTC. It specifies CASSLEGWVAGGEQFF. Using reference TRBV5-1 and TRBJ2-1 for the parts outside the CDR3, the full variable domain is KAGVTQTPRYLIKTRGQQVTLSCSPISGHRSVSWYQQTPGQGLQFLFEYFSETQRNKGNFPGRFSGRQFSNSRSEMNVSTLELGDSALYLCASSLEGWVAGGEQFFGPGTRLTVL.

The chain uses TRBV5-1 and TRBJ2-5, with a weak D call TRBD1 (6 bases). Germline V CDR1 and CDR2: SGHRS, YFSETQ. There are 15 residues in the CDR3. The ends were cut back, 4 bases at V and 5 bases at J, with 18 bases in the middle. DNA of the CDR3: TGCGCCAGCAGCAAACGGGACACAAACGTGGAGACCCAGTACTTC. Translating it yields CASSKRDTNVETQYF.

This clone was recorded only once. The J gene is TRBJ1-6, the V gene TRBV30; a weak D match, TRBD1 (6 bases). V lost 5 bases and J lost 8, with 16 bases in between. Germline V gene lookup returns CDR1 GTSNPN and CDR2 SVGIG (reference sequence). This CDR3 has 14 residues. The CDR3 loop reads CAWGPQGSDSPLHF. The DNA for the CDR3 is TGTGCCTGGGGACCCCAGGGGTCGGATTCACCCCTCCACTTT.

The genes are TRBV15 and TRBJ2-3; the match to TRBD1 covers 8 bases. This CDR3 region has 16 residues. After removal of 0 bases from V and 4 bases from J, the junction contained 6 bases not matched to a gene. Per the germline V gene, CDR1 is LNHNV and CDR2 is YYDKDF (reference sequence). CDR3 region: CATSREVGTGPDTQYF. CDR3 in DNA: TGTGCCACCAGCAGAGAGGTCGGGACAGGCCCAGATACGCAGTATTTT.

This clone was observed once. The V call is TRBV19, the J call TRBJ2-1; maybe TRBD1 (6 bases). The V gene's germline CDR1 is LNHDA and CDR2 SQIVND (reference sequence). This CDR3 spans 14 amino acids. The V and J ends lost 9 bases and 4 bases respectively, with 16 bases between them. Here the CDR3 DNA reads TGTGCCAGCCAGGGGTTTAGGCGTTACAATGAGCAGTTCTTC. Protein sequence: CASQGFRRYNEQFF.

CDR3 protein: CASSLRQAISYEQYF. The CDR3 DNA sequence: TGTGCCAGCAGTCTAAGACAGGCAATCTCCTACGAGCAGTACTTC. The genes are TRBV6-5 and TRBJ2-5; possibly TRBD1 for D (6 bases). With the DNA end fitting TRBJ2-7 better, the J assignment may be wrong. Germline assignment: CDR1 MNHEY and CDR2 SVGAGI. CDR3 length equals 15 residues.

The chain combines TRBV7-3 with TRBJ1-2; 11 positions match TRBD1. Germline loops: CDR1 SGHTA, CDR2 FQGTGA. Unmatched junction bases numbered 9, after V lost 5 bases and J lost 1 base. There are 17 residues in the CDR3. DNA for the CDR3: TGTGCCAGCAGCCGAACCGGGACAGGGGGAATTAACTATGGCTACACCTTC. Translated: CASSRTGTGGINYGYTF.

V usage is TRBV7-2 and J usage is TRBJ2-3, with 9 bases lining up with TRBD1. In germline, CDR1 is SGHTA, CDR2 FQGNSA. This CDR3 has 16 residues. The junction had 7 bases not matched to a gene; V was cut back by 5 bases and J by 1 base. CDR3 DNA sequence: TGTGCCAGCAGCCCCCGGGACAGGGCGGGCACAGATACGCAGTATTTT. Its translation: CASSPRDRAGTDTQYF. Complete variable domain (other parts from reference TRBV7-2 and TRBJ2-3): GAGVSQSPSNKVTEKGKDVELRCDPISGHTALYWYRQSLGQGLEFLIYFQGNSAPDKSGLPSDRFSAERTGGSVSTLTIQRTQQEDSAVYLCASSPRDRAGTDTQYFGPGTRLTVL.

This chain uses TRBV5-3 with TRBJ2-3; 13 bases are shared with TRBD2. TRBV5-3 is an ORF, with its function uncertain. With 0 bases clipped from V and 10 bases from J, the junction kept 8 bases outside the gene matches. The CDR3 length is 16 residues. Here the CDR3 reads CARSLDRTSGGASQYF. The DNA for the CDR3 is TGTGCCAGAAGCTTGGATCGAACTAGCGGGGGGGCATCGCAGTATTTT.

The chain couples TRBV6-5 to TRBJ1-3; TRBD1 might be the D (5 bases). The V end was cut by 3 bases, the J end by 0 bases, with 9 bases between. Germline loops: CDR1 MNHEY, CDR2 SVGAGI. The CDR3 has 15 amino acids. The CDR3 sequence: CASSYRGGSGNTIYF. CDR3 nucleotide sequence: TGTGCCAGCAGTTATCGCGGGGGCTCTGGAAACACCATATATTTT.

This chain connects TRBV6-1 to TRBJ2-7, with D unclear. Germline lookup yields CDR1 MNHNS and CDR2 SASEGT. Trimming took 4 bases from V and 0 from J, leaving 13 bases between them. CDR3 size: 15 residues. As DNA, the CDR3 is TGTGCCAGCAGTGGCCTCAGGAAAAACTCCTACGAGCAGTACTTC. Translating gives CASSGLRKNSYEQYF.

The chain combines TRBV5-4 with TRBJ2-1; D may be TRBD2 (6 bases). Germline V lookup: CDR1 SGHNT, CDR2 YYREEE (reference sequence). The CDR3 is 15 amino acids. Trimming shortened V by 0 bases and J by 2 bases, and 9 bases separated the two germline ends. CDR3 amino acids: CASSLGGVAYNEQFF. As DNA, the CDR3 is TGTGCCAGCAGCTTGGGGGGGGTCGCCTACAATGAGCAGTTCTTC.

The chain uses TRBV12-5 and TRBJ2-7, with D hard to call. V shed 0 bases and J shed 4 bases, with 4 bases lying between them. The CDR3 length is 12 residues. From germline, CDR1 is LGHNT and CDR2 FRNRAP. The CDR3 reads CASGLVQYEQYF. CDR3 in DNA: TGTGCTAGTGGTTTGGTACAATACGAGCAGTACTTC.

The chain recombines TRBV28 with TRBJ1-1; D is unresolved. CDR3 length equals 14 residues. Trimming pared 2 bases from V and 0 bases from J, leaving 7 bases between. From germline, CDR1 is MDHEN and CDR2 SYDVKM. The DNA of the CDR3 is TGTGCCAGCAGTTTAAATTCCATGAACACTGAAGCTTTCTTT. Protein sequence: CASSLNSMNTEAFF.

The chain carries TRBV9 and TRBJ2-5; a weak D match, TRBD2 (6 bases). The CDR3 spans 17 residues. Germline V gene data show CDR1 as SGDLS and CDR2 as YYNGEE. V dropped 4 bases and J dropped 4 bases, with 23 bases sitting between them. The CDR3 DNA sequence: TGTGCCAGCAGCCCCGGAGGGGTGGGCAGGGTCGGAGAGACCCAGTACTTC. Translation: CASSPGGVGRVGETQYF.

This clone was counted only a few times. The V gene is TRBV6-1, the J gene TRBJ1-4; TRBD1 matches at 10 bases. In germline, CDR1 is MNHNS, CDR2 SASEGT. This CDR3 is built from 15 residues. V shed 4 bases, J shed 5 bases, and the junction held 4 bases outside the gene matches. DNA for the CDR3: TGTGCCAGCAGTGGACAGGGGGCGGGGAATGAAAAACTGTTTTTT. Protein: CASSGQGAGNEKLFF.